Listed below are T cell receptor beta chains from one sample, sequenced in a study of OX40 agonist ivuxolimab in advanced cancers. The repertoire was sequenced with immunoSEQ multiplex PCR; TCRdb's copy has only in-frame clones and lacks some. The sample has tens of thousands of clones, approximately 79% seen once. The starting material was CD4+ or CD8+ T cells sorted from blood, obtained in a trial of the OX40 agonist ivuxolimab. The receptors come from an adult with an advanced solid tumor such as melanoma, head and neck, liver or kidney cancer. The CDR3 runs from the conserved cysteine through the conserved F or W. The D gene is left open where the match is weak. Expanded clones are given a class, and other clones once, few, many or no size at all.

clone_size: NA; v_call: TRBV6-5; j_call: TRBJ2-3; d_call: TRBD1; cdr3_aa: CASSSLGTGGVDTQYF; cdr3_nt: TGTGCCAGCAGTTCCCTGGGGACAGGGGGGGTAGATACGCAGTATTTT
clone_size: NA; v_call: TRBV7-2; j_call: TRBJ2-7; d_call: TRBD2; cdr3_aa: CASSRNTGLAGAEQYF; cdr3_nt: TGTGCCAGCAGCCGAAATACCGGACTAGCGGGAGCCGAGCAGTACTTC
clone_size: NA; v_call: TRBV9; j_call: TRBJ1-6; d_call: NA; cdr3_aa: CASSRADHSPLHF; cdr3_nt: TGTGCCAGCAGCCGGGCCGATCATTCACCCCTCCACTTT
clone_size: NA; v_call: TRBV6-5; j_call: TRBJ2-5; d_call: NA; cdr3_aa: CASSYLERARETQYF; cdr3_nt: TGTGCCAGCAGTTACTTGGAGCGGGCCAGGGAGACCCAGTACTTC
clone_size: NA; v_call: TRBV29-1; j_call: TRBJ1-3; d_call: NA; cdr3_aa: CSGVIWGNTIYF; cdr3_nt: TGCAGCGGGGTTATTTGGGGAAACACCATATATTTT
clone_size: NA; v_call: TRBV2; j_call: TRBJ2-2; d_call: NA; cdr3_aa: CASRPGSALDTGELFF; cdr3_nt: TGTGCCAGCAGACCCGGTTCGGCCTTGGACACCGGGGAGCTGTTTTTT
clone_size: NA; v_call: TRBV7-3; j_call: TRBJ2-6; d_call: NA; cdr3_aa: CASSLVAGRSSGANVLTF; cdr3_nt: TGTGCCAGCAGCTTAGTGGCAGGGAGATCCTCTGGGGCCAACGTCCTGACTTTC
clone_size: NA; v_call: TRBV7-2; j_call: TRBJ2-3; d_call: TRBD2; cdr3_aa: CASSLEGLAVRDTQYF; cdr3_nt: TGTGCCAGCAGCTTAGAGGGACTAGCGGTCCGGGATACGCAGTATTTT
clone_size: NA; v_call: TRBV18; j_call: TRBJ2-7; d_call: NA; cdr3_aa: CASSPAVQQYF; cdr3_nt: TGTGCCAGCTCACCCGCTGTCCAGCAGTACTTC
clone_size: NA; v_call: TRBV2; j_call: TRBJ1-6; d_call: NA; cdr3_aa: CASSELRNSPLHF; cdr3_nt: TGTGCCAGCAGTGAGCTGAGAAATTCACCCCTCCACTTT
clone_size: NA; v_call: TRBV6-5; j_call: TRBJ1-5; d_call: NA; cdr3_aa: CASSQGNQPQHF; cdr3_nt: TGTGCCAGCAGTCAGGGCAATCAGCCCCAGCATTTT
clone_size: once; v_call: TRBV5-4; j_call: TRBJ1-1; d_call: NA; cdr3_aa: CASRPGGSGDTEAFF; cdr3_nt: TGTGCCAGCAGGCCGGGAGGGAGTGGCGACACTGAAGCTTTCTTT
clone_size: NA; v_call: TRBV6-5; j_call: TRBJ2-2; d_call: TRBD2; cdr3_aa: CASSSGLALTGELFF; cdr3_nt: TGTGCCAGCAGTTCAGGACTAGCTTTAACCGGGGAGCTGTTTTTT
clone_size: NA; v_call: TRBV27; j_call: TRBJ1-2; d_call: NA; cdr3_aa: CASSLGLNYGYTF; cdr3_nt: TGTGCCAGCAGTTTGGGCCTCAACTATGGCTACACCTTC
clone_size: NA; v_call: TRBV7-8; j_call: TRBJ2-7; d_call: TRBD2; cdr3_aa: CASSLVGGLAGYEQYF; cdr3_nt: TGTGCCAGCAGCTTAGTAGGTGGCCTAGCGGGATACGAGCAGTACTTC
clone_size: NA; v_call: TRBV9; j_call: TRBJ2-1; d_call: NA; cdr3_aa: CASSKSGHTAYNEQFF; cdr3_nt: TGTGCCAGCAGCAAAAGCGGACACACCGCCTACAATGAGCAGTTCTTC
clone_size: NA; v_call: TRBV11-2; j_call: TRBJ2-4; d_call: TRBD1; cdr3_aa: CASSLDMGQGAKNIQYF; cdr3_nt: TGTGCCAGCAGCTTAGATATGGGACAGGGGGCCAAAAACATTCAGTACTTC
clone_size: NA; v_call: TRBV28; j_call: TRBJ2-4; d_call: TRBD1; cdr3_aa: CASSTGQGFQNIQYF; cdr3_nt: TGTGCCAGCAGTACAGGACAGGGGTTCCAAAACATTCAGTACTTC
clone_size: few; v_call: TRBV7-2; j_call: TRBJ1-5; d_call: NA; cdr3_aa: CASSPGVQPQHF; cdr3_nt: TGTGCCAGCAGCCCAGGGGTTCAGCCCCAGCATTTT
clone_size: NA; v_call: TRBV30; j_call: TRBJ2-4; d_call: NA; cdr3_aa: CAWSVGDANIQYF; cdr3_nt: TGTGCCTGGAGTGTAGGGGACGCGAACATTCAGTACTTC
clone_size: NA; v_call: TRBV11-2; j_call: TRBJ2-2; d_call: NA; cdr3_aa: CASSLGFAGELFF; cdr3_nt: TGTGCCAGCAGCTTAGGTTTTGCCGGGGAGCTGTTTTTT
clone_size: NA; v_call: TRBV30; j_call: TRBJ1-1; d_call: NA; cdr3_aa: CAWSARSWAEAFF; cdr3_nt: TGTGCCTGGAGTGCTCGGTCTTGGGCTGAAGCTTTCTTT
clone_size: few; v_call: TRBV7-2; j_call: TRBJ1-6; d_call: NA; cdr3_aa: CASSLGVGNSPLHF; cdr3_nt: TGTGCCAGCAGCTTGGGAGTGGGTAATTCACCCCTCCACTTT
clone_size: NA; v_call: TRBV11-3; j_call: TRBJ2-1; d_call: TRBD2; cdr3_aa: CASSWGGKGEQFF; cdr3_nt: TGTGCCAGCAGCTGGGGGGGAAAGGGTGAGCAGTTCTTC
clone_size: once; v_call: TRBV11-3; j_call: TRBJ2-5; d_call: NA; cdr3_aa: CASSSTYETQYF; cdr3_nt: TGTGCCAGCAGCTCGACTTACGAGACCCAGTACTTC
clone_size: NA; v_call: TRBV19; j_call: TRBJ1-3; d_call: TRBD1; cdr3_aa: CASSTGQPNTIYF; cdr3_nt: TGTGCCAGTAGTACGGGACAGCCAAACACCATATATTTT
clone_size: once; v_call: TRBV19; j_call: TRBJ2-5; d_call: NA; cdr3_aa: CASSSEYQETQYF; cdr3_nt: TGTGCCAGTAGTAGCGAGTACCAAGAGACCCAGTACTTC
clone_size: once; v_call: TRBV9; j_call: TRBJ1-3; d_call: NA; cdr3_aa: CASAQGDGQSRNTIYF; cdr3_nt: TGTGCCAGCGCCCAAGGGGACGGGCAGAGTAGAAACACCATATATTTT
clone_size: NA; v_call: TRBV18; j_call: TRBJ2-3; d_call: TRBD2; cdr3_aa: CASSIAGGPTDTQYF; cdr3_nt: TGTGCCAGCTCAATAGCGGGGGGGCCAACAGATACGCAGTATTTT
clone_size: NA; v_call: TRBV7-3; j_call: TRBJ2-1; d_call: TRBD2; cdr3_aa: CASSSRLAGGRSEQFF; cdr3_nt: TGTGCCAGCAGCTCCCGACTAGCGGGAGGGCGTAGTGAGCAGTTCTTC
clone_size: NA; v_call: TRBV7-2; j_call: TRBJ2-5; d_call: TRBD2; cdr3_aa: CASSLRGALGTQYF; cdr3_nt: TGTGCCAGCAGCTTGCGGGGGGCTCTAGGGACCCAGTACTTC
clone_size: NA; v_call: TRBV6-4; j_call: TRBJ1-2; d_call: NA; cdr3_aa: CASSESAVANYGYTF; cdr3_nt: TGTGCCAGCAGTGAATCTGCCGTTGCTAACTATGGCTACACCTTC
clone_size: NA; v_call: TRBV7-6; j_call: TRBJ2-2; d_call: NA; cdr3_aa: CASSLSTGELFF; cdr3_nt: TGTGCCAGCAGCCTCTCCACCGGGGAGCTGTTTTTT
clone_size: NA; v_call: TRBV7-2; j_call: TRBJ1-5; d_call: NA; cdr3_aa: CASSLVPSNQPQHF; cdr3_nt: TGTGCCAGCAGCTTAGTCCCAAGCAATCAGCCCCAGCATTTT
clone_size: NA; v_call: TRBV2; j_call: TRBJ1-1; d_call: NA; cdr3_aa: CASSAGALGSEAFF; cdr3_nt: TGTGCCAGCAGTGCTGGGGCGCTGGGTTCTGAAGCTTTCTTT
clone_size: NA; v_call: TRBV4-3; j_call: TRBJ1-5; d_call: NA; cdr3_aa: CASSQDPGMNNQPQHF; cdr3_nt: TGCGCCAGCAGCCAAGATCCGGGCATGAACAATCAGCCCCAGCATTTT
clone_size: NA; v_call: TRBV7-9; j_call: TRBJ2-1; d_call: TRBD1; cdr3_aa: CASTISGGSGNEQFF; cdr3_nt: TGTGCCAGCACGATATCAGGGGGCAGTGGGAATGAGCAGTTCTTC
clone_size: NA; v_call: TRBV7-3; j_call: TRBJ1-5; d_call: NA; cdr3_aa: CASSLEVGRNQPQHF; cdr3_nt: TGTGCCAGCAGCTTAGAGGTCGGACGGAATCAGCCCCAGCATTTT
clone_size: NA; v_call: TRBV30; j_call: TRBJ1-5; d_call: TRBD1; cdr3_aa: CAWSADRGGSNQPQHF; cdr3_nt: TGTGCCTGGAGCGCGGACAGGGGAGGAAGCAATCAGCCCCAGCATTTT
clone_size: few; v_call: TRBV28; j_call: TRBJ1-2; d_call: TRBD1; cdr3_aa: CASSLGGQGNGYTF; cdr3_nt: TGTGCCAGCAGTTTAGGGGGACAGGGAAATGGCTACACCTTC
clone_size: NA; v_call: TRBV4-3; j_call: TRBJ1-6; d_call: NA; cdr3_aa: CASSQQNSPLHF; cdr3_nt: TGCGCCAGCAGCCAACAGAATTCACCCCTCCACTTT
clone_size: NA; v_call: TRBV15; j_call: TRBJ2-7; d_call: NA; cdr3_aa: CATSRDLTAYEQYF; cdr3_nt: TGTGCCACCAGCAGAGATCTGACAGCCTACGAGCAGTACTTC
clone_size: once; v_call: TRBV10-3; j_call: TRBJ2-6; d_call: NA; cdr3_aa: CAISGNGGGGSGANVLTF; cdr3_nt: TGTGCCATCAGTGGTAACGGAGGGGGAGGCTCTGGGGCCAACGTCCTGACTTTC